Below are 13 T cell receptor beta chains sequenced from a single sample in a study of Graves' ophthalmopathy and Graves' hyperthyroidism. Using RNA transcripts, the TCR beta CDR3 regions were amplified. First-round RT-PCR relied on HTBI primers, and a second-round multiplex PCR came next. From the multiplex PCR reads, TCRdb called clonotypes with MiXCR, one entry per CDR3 protein. The sample has approximately 700,000 distinct CDR3 sequences, 35% to 50% seen once. Input material: peripheral blood. Every receptor here comes from an adult man with Graves' ophthalmopathy.

At least ten counts were recorded for this clonotype. CDR3: CASSLESGTGREQYF. Written as DNA, the CDR3 is TGTGCCAGCAGCTTAGAATCTGGGACAGGGCGTGAGCAGTACTTC. The V call is TRBV7-9, the J call TRBJ2-7, with 9 bases identical to TRBD1. CDR1 and CDR2 from the germline V gene are SEHNR and FQNEAQ (reference sequence). V lost 1 base to trimming and J lost 7 bases; unmatched junction nucleotides: 8. The CDR3 spans 15 residues.

The rearrangement uses TRBV29-1 and TRBJ1-1; the D is unclear. The V end was cut by 8 bases, the J end by 4 bases, with 14 bases between. From germline, CDR1 is SQVTM and CDR2 ANQGSEA. The CDR3 sequence is 12 residues long. The CDR3 region has the DNA TGCAGCAGCTCGACATGGGGCACTGAAGCTTTCTTT. It specifies CSSSTWGTEAFF.

There are many counts of this clonotype. The chain uses TRBV10-2 and TRBJ1-5; D is ambiguous. CDR3 length equals 14 residues. Trimming took off 4 bases at V and 5 bases at J, with 12 bases between the two ends. Germline CDR1 and CDR2: WSHSY and SAAADI. The CDR3 DNA is TGCGCCAGCAGTGGCCGACGTGTAGATCAGCCCCAGCATTTT. It encodes CASSGRRVDQPQHF.

J is TRBJ2-1 and V is TRBV29-1, with 9 bases fitting TRBD1. The J segment lost 8 bases and the V segment lost 3 bases, leaving 5 bases of the junction unmatched. This CDR3 spans 13 amino acids. Looked up from germline, CDR1 is SQVTM and CDR2 is ANQGSEA. As DNA, the CDR3 is TGCAGCGTTGAGAGGACAGGGGTTGATGAGCAGTTCTTC. The encoded protein is CSVERTGVDEQFF.

The rearrangement joins TRBV29-1 to TRBJ2-5, with TRBD1 matching over 8 bases. Germline loops: CDR1 SQVTM, CDR2 ANQGSEA. Losses at the gene ends were 4 bases for V and 6 bases for J; bases not matched to a gene: 4. This CDR3 is built from 12 residues. This chain's CDR3 is CSVGGQGKTQYF. The CDR3, as DNA: TGCAGCGTTGGCGGACAGGGAAAGACCCAGTACTTC.

This clonotype showed up many times. The rearrangement joins TRBV15 to TRBJ1-2; the match to TRBD1 covers 11 bases. The CDR3 contains 16 residues. Per germline, CDR1 LNHNV and CDR2 YYDKDF (reference sequence). V shed 0 bases, J shed 5 bases, and the junction held 5 bases outside the gene matches. The CDR3 nucleotides read TGTGCCACCAGCAGAGAAAGGACAGGGGGCGATTATGGCTACACCTTC. As protein: CATSRERTGGDYGYTF.

CDR3 protein: CATGRQGSYEQYF. CDR3 DNA: TGTGCCACGGGAAGACAGGGCTCCTACGAGCAGTACTTC. The V gene is TRBV2, the J gene TRBJ2-7; 7 bases line up with TRBD1. This CDR3 is built from 13 residues. The V gene's germline CDR1 is SNHLY and CDR2 FYNNEI. J gave up 0 bases and V 10 bases, and 6 bases lay outside the gene matches. Filled out from reference TRBV2 and TRBJ2-7, the complete variable domain reads EPEVTQTPSHQVTQMGQEVILRCVPISNHLYFYWYRQILGQKVEFLVSFYNNEISEKSEIFDDQFSVERPDGSNFTLKIRSTKLEDSAMYFCATGRQGSYEQYFGPGTRLTVT.

This chain uses TRBV7-8 with TRBJ1-1, with TRBD1 matching 8 bases. The CDR3 sequence is 16 residues long. The trim removed 3 bases at V and 1 base at J, leaving 7 bases unmatched. Germline lookup yields CDR1 SGHVS and CDR2 FQNEAQ. The CDR3 DNA is TGTGCCAGCAGCTTGGACAGGGTGCGAAGGAACACTGAAGCTTTCTTT. Its protein is CASSLDRVRRNTEAFF. The full variable domain, with the rest looked up from reference TRBV7-8 and TRBJ1-1, is GAGVSQSPRYKVAKRGQDVALRCDPISGHVSLFWYQQALGQGPEFLTYFQNEAQLDKSGLPSDRFFAERPEGSVSTLKIQRTQQEDSAVYLCASSLDRVRRNTEAFFGQGTRLTVV.

This clonotype was detected only a few times. The chain combines TRBV9 with TRBJ2-7; D gene uncertain. CDR1 is SGDLS and CDR2 is YYNGEE in the germline V gene. The CDR3 totals 13 residues. Trimming took 5 bases from V and 2 from J, leaving 11 bases between them. The DNA of the CDR3 is TGTGCCAGCAGTTACTCGTATCCCTACGAGCAGTACTTC. Residues: CASSYSYPYEQYF.

The sample holds a few counts of this clonotype. J is TRBJ2-5 and V is TRBV20-1; 15 nucleotides line up with TRBD2. The V gene end was trimmed by 4 bases and the J gene end by 5 bases; junction bases not matched to a gene: 5. The CDR3 sequence is 15 residues long. CDR1 is DFQATT and CDR2 is SNEGSKA in the germline V gene (reference sequence). CDR3 sequence reads: CSAKPGLAGGETQYF. In nucleotides, the CDR3 is TGCAGTGCTAAACCGGGACTAGCGGGGGGTGAGACCCAGTACTTC.

This clonotype appeared many times. The rearrangement links TRBV2 to TRBJ2-6; maybe TRBD2 (5 bases). The V gene lost 2 bases and the J gene lost 2 bases, with 10 bases spanning the gap. The CDR3 length is 16 residues. Per the germline V gene, CDR1 is SNHLY and CDR2 is FYNNEI. Here the CDR3 reads CASSEFFGAGANVLTF. The CDR3 coding sequence is TGTGCCAGCAGTGAATTTTTCGGGGCTGGGGCCAACGTCCTGACTTTC.

This clonotype has ten or more counts. V gene TRBV2 combines with J gene TRBJ1-5; D may be TRBD1 (5 bases). CDR1 SNHLY and CDR2 FYNNEI come from the germline V gene. The V end lost 6 bases, the J end lost 1 base, and 10 bases lay between the germline ends. The CDR3 has 14 amino acids. The CDR3 region is CASRSRASNQPQHF. The CDR3 nucleotides read TGTGCCAGCAGGAGCAGGGCCAGCAATCAGCCCCAGCATTTT.

This clonotype appeared a few times. The chain couples TRBV20-1 to TRBJ1-3; D is undetermined. There are 13 residues in the CDR3. CDR1 DFQATT and CDR2 SNEGSKA come from the germline V gene (reference sequence). V shed 3 bases and J shed 0 bases, with 6 bases lying between them. CDR3 residues: CSASGDSGNTIYF. In DNA, the CDR3 is TGCAGTGCTAGTGGGGACTCTGGAAACACCATATATTTT.